The present TCR beta chain was sequenced within a study of cytomegalovirus exposure and HLA in healthy donors. Study background: Of about 400 genotyped donors, about 81% clustered with self-reported Caucasian donors.

Amplification used 60 Vbeta primers and 13 Jbeta primers. Assay used: immunoSEQ multiplex PCR; TCRdb lists only in-frame clones, some missing. The sample holds roughly 180,000 clones, about four fifths seen once. Trimming left V 3 bases short and J 5 bases short, with 8 bases between. Germline CDR1 KGHSH, CDR2 LQKENI. This CDR3 spans 13 amino acids. Donors were nominally healthy when sampled, though unrecorded immune exposures were likely. V is TRBV18 and J is TRBJ1-5, with no clear D. The TCR originated in a woman aged 18-30 years in good health and CMV-seronegative. Sequencing was carried out using PBMCs. The CDR3 loop reads CASSPLSDQPQHF. The CDR3 DNA is TGTGCCAGCTCACCCCTATCTGATCAGCCCCAGCATTTT.